Below, 19 T cell receptor beta chains from the same sample are listed, as sequenced in a study of T-cell reconstitution after alpha-beta-depleted transplantation in children. Construction of the TCRbeta library involved unique molecular identifiers. TCRdb re-called the PCR reads through MiXCR, storing one row per CDR3 protein. This table has a few hundred thousand distinct CDR3 sequences, around 15% appearing once. The material sequenced was PBMCs, mostly from graft donor cells, taken 360 days after TCRalphabeta/CD19-depleted stem cell transplant. These TCRs come from a boy less than two years old who had a stem cell transplant for Wiskott-Aldrich syndrome, so the T cells may come from the graft donor.

The DNA of the CDR3 is TGTGCCAGCAGTTACTCCCCAACAGGGGCCAATGAGCAGTTCTTC. This sequence encodes CASSYSPTGANEQFF. The rearrangement joins TRBV6-5 to TRBJ2-1; 7 nucleotides line up with TRBD1. CDR3 length: 15 residues. The germline gives CDR1 MNHEY, CDR2 SVGAGI. With 0 bases clipped from V and 6 bases from J, the junction kept 5 bases outside the gene matches.

A remark on this clonotype: The junction departs from the called germline gene at one end, perhaps through a read error. The CDR3 protein is CASTLSRERTDTQYF. As DNA, the CDR3 is TGTGCCAGCACTTTAAGCAGGGAACGCACAGATACGCAGTATTTT. This rearrangement joins TRBV12-3 or TRBV12-4 to TRBJ2-3; maybe TRBD1 (5 bases). This CDR3 is 15 amino acids long.

On this clonotype: A read error may explain this, as a much larger clone is one base away. This sequence joins TRBV10-3 and TRBJ2-1; TRBD2 aligns across 12 bases. The CDR3 is 15 residues long. Germline CDR1 reads ENHRY; CDR2 reads SYGVKD. CDR3 coding DNA: TGTGCCATCAGTAAGGGACTAGCGGGTTCTATTGAGCAGATCTTC. Translating gives CAISKGLAGSIEQIF.

CDR3 bases: TGTGCCAGCAGCCCTAGGACTAGCGGGAGGGCGGCGGACGAGCAGTACTTC. Protein sequence: CASSPRTSGRAADEQYF. The chain links TRBV28 to TRBJ2-7, with TRBD2 identical over 15 bases. Germline CDR1 is MDHEN and CDR2 is SYDVKM. The CDR3 extends over 17 amino acids. J was trimmed by 5 bases and V by 6 bases; bases with no gene match: 11.

V is TRBV19 and J is TRBJ2-1; D remains unclear. CDR3 length: 15 amino acids. Trimming took 10 bases from V and 0 from J, leaving 16 bases between them. The germline V gene encodes CDR1 LNHDA and CDR2 SQIVND (reference sequence). CDR3 DNA sequence: TGTGCCACCACACCCTCCGTCAGCTCCTACAATGAGCAGTTCTTC. Protein sequence: CATTPSVSSYNEQFF.

In regard to this clonotype: The junction departs from the called germline gene at one end, perhaps through a read error. The chain uses TRBV24-1 and TRBJ2-7, with D perhaps matching TRBD1 or TRBD2 (5 bases each). Germline lookup yields CDR1 KGHDR and CDR2 SFDVKD. The CDR3 contains 12 residues. The CDR3, as DNA: TGTGCCACCAGTGACGGGACGGGTTCCAGTTTTTTC. As protein: CATSDGTGSSFF.

A few counts support this clonotype. V and J are TRBV5-1 and TRBJ2-6, with unresolved D. The CDR3 is made up of 15 amino acids. Trimming pared 0 bases from V and 2 bases from J, leaving 6 bases between. Germline loops: CDR1 SGHRS, CDR2 YFSETQ. The DNA of the CDR3 is TGCGCCAGCAGCTTGGAGCTAGCTGGGGCCAACGTCCTGACTTTC. Translation gives CASSLELAGANVLTF.

There are a few counts of this clonotype. This chain connects TRBV27 to TRBJ1-1; D is perhaps TRBD1 (6 bases). The V gene lost 5 bases and the J gene lost 0 bases, with 13 bases spanning the gap. The CDR3 contains 15 residues. Germline loops: CDR1 MNHEY, CDR2 SMNVEV (reference sequence). The CDR3 region has the DNA TGTGCCAGCAGTCCACACACAGGGCTGAACACTGAAGCTTTCTTT. Protein sequence: CASSPHTGLNTEAFF.

This clonotype was seen many times. This rearrangement joins TRBV12-3 or TRBV12-4 to TRBJ2-7; 11 bases are a match to TRBD2. J was trimmed by 5 bases and V by 6 bases; bases with no gene match: 9. CDR3 length equals 15 residues. CDR3 coding DNA: TGTGCCAGCAGGCCCACTAGCGGGAGTGCCGACGAGCAGTACTTC. Its translation is CASRPTSGSADEQYF.

The chain uses TRBV29-1 and TRBJ1-5; perhaps TRBD1 as D (5 bases). The germline CDR1 and CDR2 sequences are SQVTM and ANQGSEA. The CDR3 totals 14 residues. V dropped 7 bases and J dropped 7 bases, with 20 bases sitting between them. This CDR3 reads CSAGGDRSGQPQHF. CDR3 DNA: TGCAGCGCTGGGGGGGACCGCAGCGGGCAGCCCCAGCATTTT. The whole variable domain, remainder taken from reference TRBV29-1 and TRBJ1-5, is SAVISQKPSRDICQRGTSLTIQCQVDSQVTMMFWYRQQPGQSLTLIATANQGSEATYESGFVIDKFPISRPNLTFSTLTVSNMSPEDSSIYLCSAGGDRSGQPQHFGDGTRLSIL.

V is TRBV5-4 and J is TRBJ2-1; possibly TRBD2 for D (5 bases). CDR1 and CDR2 from the germline V gene are SGHNT and YYREEE (reference sequence). Trimming shortened V by 1 base and J by 8 bases, and 25 bases separated the two germline ends. The CDR3 is 18 residues long. CDR3 region: CASSLFTGTLLGWDEQFF. As DNA, the CDR3 is TGTGCCAGCAGCTTGTTTACGGGAACCCTATTGGGATGGGATGAGCAGTTCTTC.

This clonotype was counted between two and nine times. The rearrangement joins TRBV9 to TRBJ2-7, with 9 bases lining up with TRBD1. Germline-derived CDR1 and CDR2 are SGDLS and YYNGEE. This CDR3 region has 15 residues. V lost 4 bases, J lost 2 bases, and 7 bases stayed unmatched. CDR3 DNA: TGTGCCAGCAGCATTGGACGACAGGGGGCCTACGAGCAGTACTTC. It codes for CASSIGRQGAYEQYF.

This clonotype was detected a few times. J is TRBJ1-4 and V is TRBV5-1; D gene unclear. The CDR3 runs 14 residues. The germline CDR1 and CDR2 sequences are SGHRS and YFSETQ. Trimming removed 1 base at V and 2 bases at J, with 6 bases between. CDR3 nucleotide sequence: TGCGCCAGCAGCTTGAGATCGACTAATGAAAAACTGTTTTTT. It encodes CASSLRSTNEKLFF.

This clonotype was detected a few times. The chain combines TRBV11-2 with TRBJ2-2; D might be TRBD2 (6 bases). CDR1 is SGHAT and CDR2 is FQNNGV in the germline V gene. The CDR3 contains 15 residues. V lost 2 bases and J lost 5, with 12 bases in between. In nucleotides, the CDR3 is TGTGCCAGCAGCTTACTCCGGGAGCGAACCGGGGAGCTGTTTTTT. It is translated as CASSLLRERTGELFF. The entire variable domain, with the rest obtained from reference TRBV11-2 and TRBJ2-2, is as follows: EAGVAQSPRYKIIEKRQSVAFWCNPISGHATLYWYQQILGQGPKLLIQFQNNGVVDDSQLPKDRFSAERLKGVDSTLKIQPAKLEDSAVYLCASSLLRERTGELFFGEGSRLTVL.

The V gene is TRBV6-6, the J gene TRBJ1-6, with D possibly being TRBD1 (5 bases). The CDR3 extends over 13 amino acids. Trimming left V 5 bases short and J 10 bases short, with 12 bases between. Germline V gives CDR1 MNHNY, CDR2 SVGAGI (reference sequence). The CDR3 DNA sequence: TGTGCCAGCAGTCCGTTCCAGGGATCACCCCTCCACTTT. Its translation: CASSPFQGSPLHF.

This clonotype was picked up a small number of times. J is TRBJ2-2 and V is TRBV5-1; D perhaps matches TRBD1 (6 bases). V lost 4 bases, J lost 5 bases, and 18 bases lay in between. The CDR3 loop spans 16 amino acids. Germline-derived CDR1 and CDR2 are SGHRS and YFSETQ. The CDR3 here is CASSLQGLESTGELFF. The CDR3, as DNA: TGCGCCAGCAGCCTACAGGGTCTTGAGAGTACCGGGGAGCTGTTTTTT.

This chain links TRBV5-1 with TRBJ2-2, with D uncertain. Trimming took 3 bases from V and 7 from J, leaving 10 bases between them. The CDR3 totals 13 residues. Germline V gene data show CDR1 as SGHRS and CDR2 as YFSETQ. CDR3: CASSYSDGGELFF. DNA of the CDR3: TGCGCCAGCAGCTATTCGGACGGCGGGGAGCTGTTTTTT.

The chain links TRBV3-1 to TRBJ2-3, with D hard to call. The V gene lost 4 bases and the J gene lost 4 bases, with 12 bases spanning the gap. In germline, CDR1 is LGHDT, CDR2 YNNKEL (reference sequence). This CDR3 has 14 amino acids. The CDR3 DNA sequence: TGTGCCAGCAGCCTCCTGCGGAAGGCAGATACGCAGTATTTT. Translating it yields CASSLLRKADTQYF.

This clonotype was observed a few times. J is TRBJ2-7 and V is TRBV5-6; no clear D. The V and J ends lost 0 bases and 0 bases respectively, with 13 bases between them. The germline CDR1 and CDR2 sequences are SGHDT and YYEEEE. This CDR3 spans 16 amino acids. The DNA of the CDR3 is TGTGCCAGCAGCTTGGCCATGGTCCCAAGCTCCTACGAGCAGTACTTC. Protein product: CASSLAMVPSSYEQYF.